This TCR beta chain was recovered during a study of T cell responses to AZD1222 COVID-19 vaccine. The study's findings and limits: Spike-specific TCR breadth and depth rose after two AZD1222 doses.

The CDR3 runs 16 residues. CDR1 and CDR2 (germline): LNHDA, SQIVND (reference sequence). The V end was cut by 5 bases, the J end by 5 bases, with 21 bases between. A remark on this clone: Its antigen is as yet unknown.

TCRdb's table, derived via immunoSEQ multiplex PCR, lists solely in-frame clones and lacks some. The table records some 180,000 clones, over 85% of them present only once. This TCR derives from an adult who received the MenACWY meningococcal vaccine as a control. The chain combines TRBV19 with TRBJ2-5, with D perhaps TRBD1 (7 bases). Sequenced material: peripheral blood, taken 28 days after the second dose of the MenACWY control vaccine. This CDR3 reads CASSGLAGGIAETQYF. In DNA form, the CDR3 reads TGTGCCAGTAGTGGACTCGCAGGGGGGATTGCGGAGACCCAGTACTTC.